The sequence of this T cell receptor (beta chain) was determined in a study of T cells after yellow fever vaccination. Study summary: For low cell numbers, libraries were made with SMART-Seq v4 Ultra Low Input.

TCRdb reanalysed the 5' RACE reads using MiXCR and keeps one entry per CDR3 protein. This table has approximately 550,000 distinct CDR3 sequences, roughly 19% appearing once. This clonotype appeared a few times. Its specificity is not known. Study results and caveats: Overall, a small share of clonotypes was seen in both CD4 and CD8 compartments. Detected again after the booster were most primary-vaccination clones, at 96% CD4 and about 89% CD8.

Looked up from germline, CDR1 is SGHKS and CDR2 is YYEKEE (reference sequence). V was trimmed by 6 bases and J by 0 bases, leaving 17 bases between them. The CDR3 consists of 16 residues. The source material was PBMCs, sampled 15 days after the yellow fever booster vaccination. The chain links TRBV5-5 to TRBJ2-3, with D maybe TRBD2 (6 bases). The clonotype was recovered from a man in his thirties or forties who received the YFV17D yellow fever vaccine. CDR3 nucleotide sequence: TGTGCCAGCACCCTATTAGCGGAACCTAGCACAGATACGCAGTATTTT. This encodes CASTLLAEPSTDTQYF. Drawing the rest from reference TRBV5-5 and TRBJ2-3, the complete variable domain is DAGVTQSPTHLIKTRGQQVTLRCSPISGHKSVSWYQQVLGQGPQFIFQYYEKEERGRGNFPDRFSARQFPNYSSELNVNALLLGDSALYLCASTLLAEPSTDTQYFGPGTRLTVL.